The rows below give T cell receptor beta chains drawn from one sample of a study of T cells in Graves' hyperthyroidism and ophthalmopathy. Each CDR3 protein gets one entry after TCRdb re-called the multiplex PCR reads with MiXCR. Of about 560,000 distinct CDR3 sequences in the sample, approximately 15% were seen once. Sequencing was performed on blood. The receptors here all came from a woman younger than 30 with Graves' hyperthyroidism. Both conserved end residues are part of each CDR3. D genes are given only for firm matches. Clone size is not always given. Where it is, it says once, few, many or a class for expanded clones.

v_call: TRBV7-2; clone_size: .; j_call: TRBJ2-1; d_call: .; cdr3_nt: TGTGCCAGCAGCGCCCTCTTCGTGGAGAGGATAGGGTACGAGCAGTTCTTC; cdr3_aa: CASSALFVERIGYEQFF
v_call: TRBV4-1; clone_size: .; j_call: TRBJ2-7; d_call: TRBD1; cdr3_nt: TGCGCCAGGACACAGGGGGCGCTTAACGAGCAGTACTTC; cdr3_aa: CARTQGALNEQYF
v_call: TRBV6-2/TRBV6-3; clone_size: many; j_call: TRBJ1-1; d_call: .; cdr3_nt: TGTGCCAGCAGCTATAACAGCCGGGCCACTGAAGCTTTCTTT; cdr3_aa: CASSYNSRATEAFF
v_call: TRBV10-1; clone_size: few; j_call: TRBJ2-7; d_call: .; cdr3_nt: TGCGCCAGCAGTAACCCCAGTAAACAGGGCTACGAGCAGTACTTC; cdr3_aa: CASSNPSKQGYEQYF
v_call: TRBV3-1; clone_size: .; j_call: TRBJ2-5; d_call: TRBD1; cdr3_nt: TGTGCCAGCAGAGACAGGGGCGGGGAGACCCAGTACTTC; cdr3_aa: CASRDRGGETQYF
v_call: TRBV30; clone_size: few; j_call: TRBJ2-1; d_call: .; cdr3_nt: TGTGCCTGGATACACAGGGAATACAATGAGCAGTTCTTC; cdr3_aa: CAWIHREYNEQFF
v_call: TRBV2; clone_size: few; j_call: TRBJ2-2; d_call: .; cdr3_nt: TGTGCCAGCAACCTGGGGAACTTCGGCACCGGGGAGCTGTTTTTT; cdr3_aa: CASNLGNFGTGELFF
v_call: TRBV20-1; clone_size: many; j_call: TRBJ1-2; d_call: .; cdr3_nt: TGCAGTGCTAGCGGCCCCTATGGCTACACCTTC; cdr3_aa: CSASGPYGYTF
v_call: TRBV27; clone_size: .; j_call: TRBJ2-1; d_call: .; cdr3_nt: TGTGCCAGCAGTTTATTATTCGGCAGGGCCATGCGCAATGAGCAGTTCTTC; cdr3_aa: CASSLLFGRAMRNEQFF
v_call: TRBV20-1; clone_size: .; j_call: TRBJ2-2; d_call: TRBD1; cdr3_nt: TGCAGTGCGACGGGACAGGGAGTCACCGGGGAGCTGTTTTTT; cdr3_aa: CSATGQGVTGELFF
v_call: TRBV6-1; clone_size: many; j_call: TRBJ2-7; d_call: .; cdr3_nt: TGTGCCAGCAGTTCCACAGGGAAAGGAGACTACGAGCAGTACTTC; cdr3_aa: CASSSTGKGDYEQYF
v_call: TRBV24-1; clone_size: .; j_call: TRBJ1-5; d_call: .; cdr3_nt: TGTGCCACCAGTGATTCCCACACACTAAGGGGCAATCAGCCCCAGCATTTT; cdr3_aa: CATSDSHTLRGNQPQHF
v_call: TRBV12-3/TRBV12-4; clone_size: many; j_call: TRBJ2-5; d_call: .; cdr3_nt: TGTGCCAGCAGTTTATGGGCCGTACAAGAGACCCAGTACTTC; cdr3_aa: CASSLWAVQETQYF
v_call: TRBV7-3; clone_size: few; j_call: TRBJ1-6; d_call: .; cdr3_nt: TGTGCCAGCAGCTTATCCTTCGCACTGCGGTATAATTCACCCCTCCACTTT; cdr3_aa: CASSLSFALRYNSPLHF
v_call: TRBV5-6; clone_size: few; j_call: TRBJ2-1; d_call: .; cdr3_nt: TGTGCCAGCAGCCGACGCGGGGAGATCGCACACAATGAGCAGTTCTTC; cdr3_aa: CASSRRGEIAHNEQFF
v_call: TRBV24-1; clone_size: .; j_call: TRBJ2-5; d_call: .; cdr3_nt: TGTGCCACCAGTGATGGGACCGTAGGCCAAGAGACCCAGTACTTC; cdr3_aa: CATSDGTVGQETQYF
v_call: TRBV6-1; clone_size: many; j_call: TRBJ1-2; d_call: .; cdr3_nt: TGTGCCAGCAGGACAGGAATCTATGGCTACACCTTC; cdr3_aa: CASRTGIYGYTF
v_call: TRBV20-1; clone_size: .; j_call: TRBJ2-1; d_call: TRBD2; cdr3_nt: TGCAGTGCAGTTGGACTAGCTTCCTACAATGAGCAGTTCTTC; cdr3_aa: CSAVGLASYNEQFF
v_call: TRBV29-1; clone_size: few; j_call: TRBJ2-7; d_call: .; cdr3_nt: TGCAGCGTTTTTCTCGACAGCTCCTACGAGCAGTACTTC; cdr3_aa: CSVFLDSSYEQYF
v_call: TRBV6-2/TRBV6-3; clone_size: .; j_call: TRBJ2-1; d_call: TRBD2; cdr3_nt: TGTGCCAGCAGTTACTCGCTAGCGGGTTCAAGCAATGAGCAGTTCTTC; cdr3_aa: CASSYSLAGSSNEQFF
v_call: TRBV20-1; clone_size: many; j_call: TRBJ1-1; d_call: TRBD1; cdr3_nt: TGCAGTGCTATTTACAGGGGTGGGAACACTGAAGCTTTCTTT; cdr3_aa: CSAIYRGGNTEAFF
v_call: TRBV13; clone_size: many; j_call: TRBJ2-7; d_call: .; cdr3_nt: TGTGCCAGCAGCGTCGGCGGGACCACCTACGAGCAGTACTTC; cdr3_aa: CASSVGGTTYEQYF
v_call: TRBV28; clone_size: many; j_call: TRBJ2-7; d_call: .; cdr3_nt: TGTGCCAGCACCTCCCCGGACGGTTTCGGATACGAGCAGTACTTC; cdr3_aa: CASTSPDGFGYEQYF
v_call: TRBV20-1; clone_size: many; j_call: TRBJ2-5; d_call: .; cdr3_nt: TGCAGTGCTGAGGGAAGGGGGGGCCGGGAGACCCAGTACTTC; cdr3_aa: CSAEGRGGRETQYF
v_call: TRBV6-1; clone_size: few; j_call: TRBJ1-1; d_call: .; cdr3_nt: TGTGCCAGCATTACCGCCGGGGGGAGAGCTTTCTTT; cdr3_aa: CASITAGGRAFF
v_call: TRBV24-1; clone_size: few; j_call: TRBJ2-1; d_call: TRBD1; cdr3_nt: TGTGCCACCAAGGGACAGGGGGAGCCCAATGAGCAGTTCTTC; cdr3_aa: CATKGQGEPNEQFF
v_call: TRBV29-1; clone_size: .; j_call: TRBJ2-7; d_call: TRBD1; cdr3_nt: TGCAGCGTTGGAGGGGGCCAGGACGAGCAGTACTTC; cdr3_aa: CSVGGGQDEQYF
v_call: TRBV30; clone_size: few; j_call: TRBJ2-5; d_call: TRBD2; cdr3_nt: TGTGCCTGGAGTGTACGGGGGGGTGCCCAAGAGACCCAGTACTTC; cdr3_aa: CAWSVRGGAQETQYF
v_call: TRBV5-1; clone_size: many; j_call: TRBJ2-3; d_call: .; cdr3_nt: TGCGCCAGCAGCCCAGGAGGGGGGGCAAAGGATACGCAGTATTTT; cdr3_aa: CASSPGGGAKDTQYF
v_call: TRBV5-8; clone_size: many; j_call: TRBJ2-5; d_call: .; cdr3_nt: TGTGCCAGCAGCTACAGACCCGTCGGAGAGACCCAGTACTTC; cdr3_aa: CASSYRPVGETQYF
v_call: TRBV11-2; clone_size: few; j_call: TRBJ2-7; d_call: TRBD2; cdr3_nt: TGTGCCAGCAGCGCTCATCCTTCCTCTAGCGGGTCGTACGAGCAGTACTTC; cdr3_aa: CASSAHPSSSGSYEQYF
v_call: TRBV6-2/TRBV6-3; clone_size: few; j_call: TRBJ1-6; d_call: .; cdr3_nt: TGTGCCAGCAGTTTAACAGGAACGAAGAACTCACCCCTCCACTTT; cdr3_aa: CASSLTGTKNSPLHF
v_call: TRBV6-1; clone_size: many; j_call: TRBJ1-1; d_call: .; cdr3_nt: TGTGCCAGCAATCGCAGACAACAAGCTTTCTTT; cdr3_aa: CASNRRQQAFF
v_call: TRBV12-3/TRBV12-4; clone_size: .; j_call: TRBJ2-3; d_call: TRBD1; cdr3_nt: TGTGCCAGCAGTTCCGGGACAGGGAGCACAGATACGCAGTATTTT; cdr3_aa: CASSSGTGSTDTQYF
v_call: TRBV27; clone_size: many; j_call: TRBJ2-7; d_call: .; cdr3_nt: TGTGCCAGCAGTTTAAGACTAGCCTACGAGCAGTACTTC; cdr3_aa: CASSLRLAYEQYF
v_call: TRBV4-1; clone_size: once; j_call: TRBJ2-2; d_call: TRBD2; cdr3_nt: TGCGCCAGCAGCCAAGGTAGCGGGCCAAACACCGGGGAGCTGTTTTTT; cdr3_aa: CASSQGSGPNTGELFF
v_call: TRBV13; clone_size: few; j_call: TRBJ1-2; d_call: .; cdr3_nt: TGTGCCAGCAGCTCAGGCCCCGCTCGCTACACCTTC; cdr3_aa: CASSSGPARYTF
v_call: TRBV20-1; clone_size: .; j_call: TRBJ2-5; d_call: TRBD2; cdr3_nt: TGCAGTGCTAGAGAGCGGAGCGGGGGGGCGGGGGAGACCCAGTACTTC; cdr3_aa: CSARERSGGAGETQYF
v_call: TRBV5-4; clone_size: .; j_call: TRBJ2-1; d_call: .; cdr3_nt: TGTGCCAGCAGCCACTCGTTAGGCAACCCACCCTACGAGCAGTTCTTC; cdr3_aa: CASSHSLGNPPYEQFF
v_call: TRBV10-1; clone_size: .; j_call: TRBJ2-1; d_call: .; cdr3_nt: TGCGCCAGCAGTGGGAATAGATTGGATGAGCAGTTCTTC; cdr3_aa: CASSGNRLDEQFF
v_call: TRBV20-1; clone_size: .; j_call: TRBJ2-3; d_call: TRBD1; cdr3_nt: TGCAGTGCTGTCTCTAGTCTAGACCGGGACAGGGATACAGATACGCAGTATTTT; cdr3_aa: CSAVSSLDRDRDTDTQYF
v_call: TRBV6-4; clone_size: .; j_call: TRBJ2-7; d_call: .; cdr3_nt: TGTGCCAGCAGAGAATGGAATGAGCAGTACTTC; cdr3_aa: CASREWNEQYF
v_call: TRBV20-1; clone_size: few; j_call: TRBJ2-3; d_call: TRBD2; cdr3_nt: TGCAGTGCTACCACTAGCGGGGGGTTCGGCACAGATACGCAGTATTTT; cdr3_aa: CSATTSGGFGTDTQYF
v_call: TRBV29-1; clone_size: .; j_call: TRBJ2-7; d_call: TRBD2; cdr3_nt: TGCAGCGTTGAAGGACGGGGACTAGTCGAGCAGTACTTC; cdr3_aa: CSVEGRGLVEQYF
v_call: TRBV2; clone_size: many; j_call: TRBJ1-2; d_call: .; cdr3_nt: TGTGCCAGCAGTGACGAGACCCAGGTTTGGGGCTACACCTTC; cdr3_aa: CASSDETQVWGYTF
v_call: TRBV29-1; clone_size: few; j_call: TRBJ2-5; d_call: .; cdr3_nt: TGCAGCGTGGAGAGGAGAGAGACCCAGTACTTC; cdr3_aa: CSVERRETQYF
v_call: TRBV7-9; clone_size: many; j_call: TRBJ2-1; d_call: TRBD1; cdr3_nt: TGTGCCAGCAGCCTGCGGGACAGGGGGCGCGGGCAGTTCTTC; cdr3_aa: CASSLRDRGRGQFF
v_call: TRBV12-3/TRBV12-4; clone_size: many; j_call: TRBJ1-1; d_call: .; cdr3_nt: TGTGCCAGCAGTACAGGGCGCACTGAAGCTTTCTTT; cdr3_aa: CASSTGRTEAFF
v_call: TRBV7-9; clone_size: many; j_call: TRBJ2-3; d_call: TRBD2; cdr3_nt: TGTGCCAGCAGCTTAGTGGGGCCAGCGGGAGGAGATACGCAGTATTTT; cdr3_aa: CASSLVGPAGGDTQYF
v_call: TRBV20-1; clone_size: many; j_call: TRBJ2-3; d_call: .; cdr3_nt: TGCAGTGCTAGAGTGACTGGTAGCACAGATACGCAGTATTTT; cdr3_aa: CSARVTGSTDTQYF
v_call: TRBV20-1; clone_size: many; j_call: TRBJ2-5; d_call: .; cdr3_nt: TGCAGTGCCAGCCGGGAGAGGGAGACCCAGTACTTC; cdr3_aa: CSASRERETQYF
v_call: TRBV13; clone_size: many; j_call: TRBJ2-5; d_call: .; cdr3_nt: TGTGCCAGCAGCCGGGGGACGTTACAAGAGACCCAGTACTTC; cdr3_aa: CASSRGTLQETQYF
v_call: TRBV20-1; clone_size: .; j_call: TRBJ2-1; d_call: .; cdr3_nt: TGCAGTGCTAGTCGAACGGAGCCCTCCTACAATGAGCAGTTCTTC; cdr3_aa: CSASRTEPSYNEQFF